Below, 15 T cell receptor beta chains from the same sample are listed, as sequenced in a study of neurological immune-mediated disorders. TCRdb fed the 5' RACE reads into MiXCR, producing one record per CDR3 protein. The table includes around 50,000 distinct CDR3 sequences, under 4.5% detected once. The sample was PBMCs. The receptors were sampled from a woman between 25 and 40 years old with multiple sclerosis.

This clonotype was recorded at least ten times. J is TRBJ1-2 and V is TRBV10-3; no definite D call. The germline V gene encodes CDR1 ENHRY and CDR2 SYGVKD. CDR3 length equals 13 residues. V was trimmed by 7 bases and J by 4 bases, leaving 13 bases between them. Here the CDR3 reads CAITDGQPYGYTF. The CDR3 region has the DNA TGTGCCATCACCGACGGCCAACCCTATGGCTACACCTTC.

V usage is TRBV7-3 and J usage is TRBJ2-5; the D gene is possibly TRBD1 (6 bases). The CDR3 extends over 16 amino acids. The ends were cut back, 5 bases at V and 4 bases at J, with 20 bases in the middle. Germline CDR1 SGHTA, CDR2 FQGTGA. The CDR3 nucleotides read TGTGCCAGCAGCCCCCAGGGGCCCACCCCTGGAGAGACCCAGTACTTC. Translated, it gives CASSPQGPTPGETQYF.

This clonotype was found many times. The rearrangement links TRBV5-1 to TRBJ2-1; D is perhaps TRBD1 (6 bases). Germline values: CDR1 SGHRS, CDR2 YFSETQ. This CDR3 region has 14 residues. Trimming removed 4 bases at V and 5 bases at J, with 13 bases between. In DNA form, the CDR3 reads TGCGCCAGCAGCCTGACAGGACATCACAATGAGCAGTTCTTC. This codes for CASSLTGHHNEQFF.

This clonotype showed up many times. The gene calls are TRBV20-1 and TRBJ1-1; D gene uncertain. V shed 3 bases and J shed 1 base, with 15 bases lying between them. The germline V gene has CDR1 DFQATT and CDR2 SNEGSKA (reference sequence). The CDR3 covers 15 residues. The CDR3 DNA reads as TGCAGTGCTAGCCGGCCCTCCCTCGGGAACACTGAAGCTTTCTTT. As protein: CSASRPSLGNTEAFF.

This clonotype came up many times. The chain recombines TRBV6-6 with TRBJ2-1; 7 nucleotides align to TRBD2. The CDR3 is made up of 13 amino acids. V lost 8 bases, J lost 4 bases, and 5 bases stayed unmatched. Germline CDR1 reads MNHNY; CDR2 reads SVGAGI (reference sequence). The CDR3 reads CASGGEKYNEQFF. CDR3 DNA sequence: TGTGCCAGCGGGGGGGAGAAATACAATGAGCAGTTCTTC.

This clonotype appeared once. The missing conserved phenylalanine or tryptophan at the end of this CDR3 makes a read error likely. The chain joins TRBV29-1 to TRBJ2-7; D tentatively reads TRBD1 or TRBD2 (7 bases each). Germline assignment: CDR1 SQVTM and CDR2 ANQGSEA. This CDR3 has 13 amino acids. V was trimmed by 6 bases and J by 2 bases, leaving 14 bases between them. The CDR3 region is CSVLRGGPYEQYN. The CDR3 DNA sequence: TGCAGCGTCCTCAGGGGGGGCCCCTACGAGCAGTACAAC.

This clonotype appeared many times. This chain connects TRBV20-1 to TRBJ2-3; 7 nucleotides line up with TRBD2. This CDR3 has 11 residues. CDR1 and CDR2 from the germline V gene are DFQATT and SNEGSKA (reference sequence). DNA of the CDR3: TGCACAGCGGGGTGGACAGATACGCAGTATTTT. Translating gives CTAGWTDTQYF.

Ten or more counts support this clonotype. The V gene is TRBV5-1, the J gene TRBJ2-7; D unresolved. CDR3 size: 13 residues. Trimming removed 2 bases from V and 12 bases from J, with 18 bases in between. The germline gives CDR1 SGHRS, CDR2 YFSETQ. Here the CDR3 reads CASSLGDPTWSYF. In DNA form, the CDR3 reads TGCGCCAGCAGCTTAGGCGATCCCACGTGGTCGTACTTC.

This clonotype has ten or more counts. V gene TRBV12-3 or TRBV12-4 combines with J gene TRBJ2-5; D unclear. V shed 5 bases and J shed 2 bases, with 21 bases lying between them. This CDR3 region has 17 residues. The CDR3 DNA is TGTGCCAGCAGTGCCTGGGATTGGGCAGAGGCTCAAGAGACCCAGTACTTC. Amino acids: CASSAWDWAEAQETQYF.

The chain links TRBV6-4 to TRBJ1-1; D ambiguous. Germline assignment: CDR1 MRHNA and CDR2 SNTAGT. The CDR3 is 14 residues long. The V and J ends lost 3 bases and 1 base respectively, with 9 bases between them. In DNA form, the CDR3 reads TGTGCCAGCAGTGAATCGGGCGGGAACACTGAAGCTTTCTTT. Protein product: CASSESGGNTEAFF.

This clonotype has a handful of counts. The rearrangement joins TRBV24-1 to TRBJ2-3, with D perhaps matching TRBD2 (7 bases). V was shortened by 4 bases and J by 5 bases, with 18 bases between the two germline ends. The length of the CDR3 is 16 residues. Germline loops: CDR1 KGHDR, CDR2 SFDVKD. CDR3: CATSDLGGAKGDTQYF. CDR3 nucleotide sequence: TGTGCCACCAGTGACCTGGGGGGGGCCAAGGGAGATACGCAGTATTTT.

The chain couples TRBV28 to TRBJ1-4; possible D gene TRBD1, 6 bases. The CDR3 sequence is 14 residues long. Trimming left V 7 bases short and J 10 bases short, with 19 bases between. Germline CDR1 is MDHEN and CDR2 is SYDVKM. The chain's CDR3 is CASKGGGGSGKLFF. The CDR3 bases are TGTGCCAGCAAAGGCGGGGGCGGGAGCGGAAAACTGTTTTTT. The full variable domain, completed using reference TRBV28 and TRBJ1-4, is DVKVTQSSRYLVKRTGEKVFLECVQDMDHENMFWYRQDPGLGLRLIYFSYDVKMKEKGDIPEGYSVSREKKERFSLILESASTNQTSMYLCASKGGGGSGKLFFGSGTQLSVL.

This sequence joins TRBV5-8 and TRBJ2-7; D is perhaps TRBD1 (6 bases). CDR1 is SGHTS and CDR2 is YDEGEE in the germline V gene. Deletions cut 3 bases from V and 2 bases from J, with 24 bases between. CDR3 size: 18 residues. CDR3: CASSSRLSVRGPAYEQYF. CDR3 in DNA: TGTGCCAGCAGCTCGCGCCTATCCGTCAGGGGCCCGGCCTACGAGCAGTACTTC.

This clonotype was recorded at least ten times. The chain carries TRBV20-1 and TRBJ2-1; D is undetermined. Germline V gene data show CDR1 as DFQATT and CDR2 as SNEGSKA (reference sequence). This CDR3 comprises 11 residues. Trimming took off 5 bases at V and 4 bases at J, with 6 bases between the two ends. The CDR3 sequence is CSAPNYNEQFF. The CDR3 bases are TGCAGTGCTCCTAATTACAATGAGCAGTTCTTC.

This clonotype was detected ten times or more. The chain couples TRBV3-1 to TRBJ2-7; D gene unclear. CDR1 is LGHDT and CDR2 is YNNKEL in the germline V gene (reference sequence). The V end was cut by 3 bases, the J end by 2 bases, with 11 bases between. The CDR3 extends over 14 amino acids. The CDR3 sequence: CASSHPHGAYEQYF. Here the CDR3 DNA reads TGTGCCAGCAGCCACCCGCATGGAGCCTACGAGCAGTACTTC.